This T cell receptor beta chain comes out of a study of T cell changes during pregnancy in multiple sclerosis. Germline CDR1 and CDR2: SQVTM and ANQGSEA. V gave up 3 bases and J gave up 8 bases, with 16 bases separating them. The CDR3 is 13 amino acids. Assay used: immunoSEQ multiplex PCR; TCRdb lists only in-frame clones, some missing. Among some 83,000 clones listed, roughly nine tenths were seen once. The source was PBMCs, collected in the first trimester of pregnancy. This rearrangement joins TRBV29-1 to TRBJ1-2; tentatively, D is TRBD1 (6 bases). The TCR was taken from a female donor in good health, serving as a control in a pregnancy study. Some clones in this sample may be carry-over from other donors' samples. CDR3 nucleotides: TGCAGCGTTGATCAGGGGACGCTGACGGGCTACACCTTC. Protein sequence: CSVDQGTLTGYTF.